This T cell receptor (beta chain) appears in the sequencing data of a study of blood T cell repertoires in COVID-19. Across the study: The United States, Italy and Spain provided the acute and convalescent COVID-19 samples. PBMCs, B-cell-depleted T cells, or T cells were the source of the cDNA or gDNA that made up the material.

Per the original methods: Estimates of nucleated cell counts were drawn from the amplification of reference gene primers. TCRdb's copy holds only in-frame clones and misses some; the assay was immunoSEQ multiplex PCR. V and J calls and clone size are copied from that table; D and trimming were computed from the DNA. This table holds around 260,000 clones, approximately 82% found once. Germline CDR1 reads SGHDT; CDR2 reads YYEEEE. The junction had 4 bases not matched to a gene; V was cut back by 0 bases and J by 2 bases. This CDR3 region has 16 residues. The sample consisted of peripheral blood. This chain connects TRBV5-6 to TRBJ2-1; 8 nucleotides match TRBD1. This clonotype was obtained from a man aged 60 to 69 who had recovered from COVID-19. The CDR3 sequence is CASSLETGATYNEQFF. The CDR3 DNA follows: TGTGCCAGCAGCTTGGAGACAGGGGCCACCTACAATGAGCAGTTCTTC.